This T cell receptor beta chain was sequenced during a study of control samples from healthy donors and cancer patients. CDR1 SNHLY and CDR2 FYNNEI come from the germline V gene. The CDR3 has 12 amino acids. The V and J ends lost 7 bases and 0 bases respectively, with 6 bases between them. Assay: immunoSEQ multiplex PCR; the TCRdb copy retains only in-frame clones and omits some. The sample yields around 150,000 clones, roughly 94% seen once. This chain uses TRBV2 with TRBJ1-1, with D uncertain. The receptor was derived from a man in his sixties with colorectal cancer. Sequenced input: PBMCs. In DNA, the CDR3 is TGTGCCAGCAAAAGGATGAACACTGAAGCTTTCTTT. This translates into CASKRMNTEAFF.